The 18 T cell receptor beta chains presented below share a single source sample, sequenced in a study of Graves' ophthalmopathy and Graves' hyperthyroidism. TCR beta CDR3 regions were amplified from RNA transcripts. RT-PCR with HTBI primers came first, then second-round multiplex PCR. Each CDR3 protein is one row after TCRdb ran MiXCR on the multiplex PCR reads. This sample has about 1.2 million distinct CDR3 sequences, with about 38% found just once. The sequenced sample consisted of peripheral blood or thyroid tissue (not recorded which). These receptors all come from an adult man with Graves' hyperthyroidism.

The chain joins TRBV9 to TRBJ2-5; either TRBD1 or TRBD2 may fit D (6 bases each). This CDR3 has 15 amino acids. The germline CDR1 and CDR2 sequences are SGDLS and YYNGEE. The V end was cut by 0 bases, the J end by 5 bases, with 14 bases between. The CDR3 is CASSVVGGTGETQYF. The CDR3 DNA reads as TGTGCCAGCAGCGTAGTGGGGGGCACAGGGGAGACCCAGTACTTC.

This chain joins TRBV9 and TRBJ2-2; D possibly uses TRBD1 or TRBD2 (5 bases each). V lost 7 bases, J lost 6 bases, and 7 bases lay in between. The germline V gene encodes CDR1 SGDLS and CDR2 YYNGEE. The CDR3 loop spans 11 amino acids. This CDR3 is CASQGAGELFF. The CDR3 coding sequence is TGTGCCAGCCAGGGAGCCGGGGAGCTGTTTTTT. Variable domain in full (rest from reference TRBV9 and TRBJ2-2): DSGVTQTPKHLITATGQRVTLRCSPRSGDLSVYWYQQSLDQGLQFLIQYYNGEERAKGNILERFSAQQFPDLHSELNLSSLELGDSALYFCASQGAGELFFGEGSRLTVL.

This clonotype has ten or more counts. V gene TRBV7-8 combines with J gene TRBJ2-5, with a tentative D call TRBD2 (5 bases). Germline lookup yields CDR1 SGHVS and CDR2 FQNEAQ. Trimming left V 5 bases short and J 2 bases short, with 18 bases between. The CDR3 runs to 16 residues. In DNA form, the CDR3 reads TGTGCCAGCAGCCTAGGCGGCCGTTCGGGACAAGAGACCCAGTACTTC. Translated, it gives CASSLGGRSGQETQYF.

V is TRBV25-1 and J is TRBJ2-7, with no clear D. The ends were cut back, 7 bases at V and 3 bases at J, with 10 bases in the middle. The CDR3 has 12 amino acids. The germline V gene encodes CDR1 MGHDK and CDR2 SYGVNS. As DNA, the CDR3 is TGTGCCAGCAAGGTGGGCGACTACGAGCAGTACTTC. Residues: CASKVGDYEQYF.

This clonotype was detected many times. The CDR3 region is CASSQDLGQGSDEQYF. The DNA of the CDR3 is TGTGCCAGCAGCCAAGATCTCGGACAGGGTTCTGACGAGCAGTACTTC. The rearrangement links TRBV3-1 to TRBJ2-7, with 8 bases lining up with TRBD1. The CDR3 sequence is 16 residues long. Germline CDR1 is LGHDT and CDR2 is YNNKEL (reference sequence). The V segment lost 0 bases and the J segment 5 bases; nucleotides outside the gene matches: 9.

This clonotype was found many times. The chain is built from TRBV7-9 and TRBJ1-3; D possibly corresponds to TRBD1 (6 bases). CDR3 size: 14 residues. V was trimmed by 2 bases and J by 2 bases, leaving 7 bases between them. The germline V gene encodes CDR1 SEHNR and CDR2 FQNEAQ (reference sequence). The CDR3 spells CASSLTGTGNTIYF. CDR3 DNA sequence: TGTGCCAGCAGCTTAACAGGGACTGGAAACACCATATATTTT.

The V call is TRBV5-1, the J call TRBJ2-2; D call uncertain. Trimming removed 4 bases at V and 4 bases at J, with 17 bases between. Germline V gene sequence: CDR1 SGHRS, CDR2 YFSETQ. CDR3 length: 16 amino acids. CDR3 coding DNA: TGCGCCAGCAGCACCGACGGCAGGTCGCGCACCGGGGAGCTGTTTTTT. It yields the protein CASSTDGRSRTGELFF. Looking up the rest from reference TRBV5-1 and TRBJ2-2 gives the full variable domain: KAGVTQTPRYLIKTRGQQVTLSCSPISGHRSVSWYQQTPGQGLQFLFEYFSETQRNKGNFPGRFSGRQFSNSRSEMNVSTLELGDSALYLCASSTDGRSRTGELFFGEGSRLTVL.

This clonotype came up a few times. The chain recombines TRBV10-2 with TRBJ1-2, with 8 bases identical to TRBD1. The CDR3 covers 13 residues. V shed 2 bases, J shed 6 bases, and the junction held 2 bases outside the gene matches. Germline V gene sequence: CDR1 WSHSY, CDR2 SAAADI. DNA for the CDR3: TGCGCCAGCAGTGAGCCGGACAGGGATGGCTACACCTTC. The encoded protein is CASSEPDRDGYTF.

The chain carries TRBV7-2 and TRBJ1-5; D is undetermined. The V gene lost 1 base and the J gene lost 14 bases, with 21 bases spanning the gap. Germline V gene sequence: CDR1 SGHTA, CDR2 FQGNSA. The CDR3 is 15 residues long. CDR3 sequence: CASSLGWDPQSHEHF. The CDR3 nucleotides are TGTGCCAGCAGCTTAGGGTGGGATCCACAATCGCACGAGCATTTT.

This clonotype was recorded at least ten times. The V call is TRBV12-3 or TRBV12-4, the J call TRBJ1-1, with TRBD1 as a possible D gene (6 bases). V lost 7 bases and J lost 4, with 13 bases in between. This CDR3 region has 13 residues. The DNA for the CDR3 is TGTGCCAGCACCACCACAGGGTCCACTGAAGCTTTCTTT. This codes for CASTTTGSTEAFF.

This clonotype turned up a few times. V usage is TRBV29-1 and J usage is TRBJ1-1; the match to TRBD1 covers 12 bases. Germline CDR1 reads SQVTM; CDR2 reads ANQGSEA. The trim removed 5 bases at V and 5 bases at J, leaving 3 bases unmatched. The CDR3 totals 13 residues. CDR3 sequence reads: CSVPGQGATEAFF. The DNA of the CDR3 is TGCAGCGTTCCGGGACAGGGGGCGACTGAAGCTTTCTTT.

This clonotype was seen a handful of times. This chain uses TRBV30 with TRBJ1-2; possibly TRBD1 for D (5 bases). The CDR3 is 10 amino acids. CDR1 and CDR2 (germline): GTSNPN, SVGIG (reference sequence). V dropped 8 bases and J dropped 3 bases, with 7 bases sitting between them. The CDR3 is CAGADYGYTF. As DNA, the CDR3 is TGTGCCGGGGCTGACTATGGCTACACCTTC. The full variable domain, with the rest looked up from reference TRBV30 and TRBJ1-2, is SQTIHQWPATLVQPVGSPLSLECTVEGTSNPNLYWYRQAAGRGLQLLFYSVGIGQISSEVPQNLSASRPQDRQFILSSKKLLLSDSGFYLCAGADYGYTFGSGTRLTVV.

V gene TRBV2 combines with J gene TRBJ2-2; 8 bases agree with TRBD2. J lost 6 bases, V lost 6 bases, and 12 bases had no gene match. The germline V gene encodes CDR1 SNHLY and CDR2 FYNNEI. CDR3 length equals 16 residues. CDR3 amino acids: CASSLAGLGGPGELFF. CDR3 sequence (DNA): TGTGCCAGCAGCTTGGCGGGACTAGGGGGTCCCGGGGAGCTGTTTTTT. The full variable domain, completed using reference TRBV2 and TRBJ2-2, is EPEVTQTPSHQVTQMGQEVILRCVPISNHLYFYWYRQILGQKVEFLVSFYNNEISEKSEIFDDQFSVERPDGSNFTLKIRSTKLEDSAMYFCASSLAGLGGPGELFFGEGSRLTVL.

This clonotype was observed many times. This sequence joins TRBV29-1 and TRBJ2-7, with a tentative D call TRBD1 (8 bases). The V gene lost 7 bases and the J gene lost 2 bases, with 15 bases spanning the gap. The CDR3 spans 13 residues. Germline values: CDR1 SQVTM, CDR2 ANQGSEA. The CDR3 is CSGQQGGTYEQYF. In DNA form, the CDR3 reads TGCAGCGGTCAACAGGGGGGGACCTACGAGCAGTACTTC.

V is TRBV6-6 and J is TRBJ2-7; tentatively, D is TRBD2 (6 bases). CDR3 size: 18 residues. Trimming removed 5 bases at V and 3 bases at J, with 26 bases between. CDR1 and CDR2 from the germline V gene are MNHNY and SVGAGI (reference sequence). The CDR3 DNA is TGTGCCAGCAGTGATCTCCGCCTAGCGTTCTTGGAATTCTACGAGCAGTACTTC. As protein: CASSDLRLAFLEFYEQYF.

This clonotype was counted once. The V call is TRBV7-2, the J call TRBJ1-1; 9 bases match TRBD1. V lost 5 bases, J lost 6 bases, and 13 bases stayed unmatched. CDR3 length equals 16 residues. From germline, CDR1 is SGHTA and CDR2 FQGNSA. In DNA, the CDR3 is TGTGCCAGCAGCCCGGGCCACCCGCGACAGGGGGCTGAAGCTTTCTTT. It translates to CASSPGHPRQGAEAFF.

This sequence joins TRBV10-3 and TRBJ2-7; D possibly matches TRBD1 or TRBD2 (5 bases each). With 7 bases removed from V and 7 bases from J, the gap between germline ends came to 20 bases. This CDR3 spans 14 amino acids. CDR1 ENHRY and CDR2 SYGVKD come from the germline V gene. The CDR3 region is CAITRGHFRGEQYF. The CDR3 bases are TGTGCCATCACTCGGGGCCACTTCCGCGGGGAGCAGTACTTC.

The chain recombines TRBV15 with TRBJ1-6; possibly TRBD1 for D (5 bases). CDR1 and CDR2 from the germline V gene are LNHNV and YYDKDF (reference sequence). CDR3 length: 15 amino acids. Trimming shortened V by 1 base and J by 9 bases, and 13 bases separated the two germline ends. The CDR3 sequence: CATSRGGTRGSPLHF. The CDR3 nucleotides are TGTGCCACCAGCAGAGGAGGGACCCGTGGTTCACCCCTCCACTTT.